This T cell receptor (beta chain) was sequenced for a study of cytomegalovirus exposure and HLA in healthy donors. The PCR employed 60 Vbeta primers together with 13 Jbeta primers. Assay: immunoSEQ multiplex PCR; the TCRdb copy retains only in-frame clones and omits some. Of around 120,000 clones detected, about 80% appear once; the ten largest clones hold over 25%. CDR3 size: 13 residues. Trimming pared 3 bases from V and 5 bases from J, leaving 13 bases between. In germline, CDR1 is GTSNPN, CDR2 SVGIG (reference sequence). V gene TRBV30 combines with J gene TRBJ1-1; weak D call: TRBD1 (5 bases). This receptor was identified in a man aged 60 to 69 in good health and CMV-seropositive. Specimen: PBMCs. The CDR3 is CAWSRGAGTEAFF. The DNA of the CDR3 is TGTGCCTGGAGCCGTGGGGCGGGGACTGAAGCTTTCTTT.